The 19 T cell receptor beta chains presented below share a single source sample, sequenced in a study of human T cells and chemical hapten exposure (dated by TCRdb to the early 2020s). The sample's time point, from its label and the paper: patch test 3, about 24 weeks after DPC sensitization. The treatment or condition label, as the study defines it: therapeutic diphenylcyclopropenone sensitization with weekly scalp DPC. The protocol used for the library was RACE. The sequencing machine was a NextSeq 500. TCRdb reanalyzed the raw reads on its own, using fastp at Q25 for trimming and MiXCR for clone calling, and kept in-frame beta chains. Rows with one shared CDR3 protein collapse into an entry with the most common genes and DNA. The sample table lists about 58,000 distinct CDR3 sequences, 9.5% to 15% of them with a count of one. The ten largest clones take up 2.4% of the sample. The sample here was whole blood, taken in connection with sensitization to the hapten diphenylcyclopropenone (DPC). The receptors derive from a man under 40 with alopecia areata. Some clones in this sample may be carry-over from other donors' samples.

This clonotype showed up just a few times. The CDR3 reads CAWSVHNYGYTF. The CDR3 bases are TGTGCCTGGAGTGTACATAACTATGGCTACACCTTC. The chain is built from TRBV30 and TRBJ1-2; D call uncertain. V was cut by 0 bases and J by 1 base, with 3 bases left in between. Germline lookup yields CDR1 GTSNPN and CDR2 SVGIG (reference sequence). The CDR3 is 12 residues long.

This clonotype was detected a few times. The chain employs TRBV6-2 or TRBV6-3 and TRBJ1-1, with 8 bases that match TRBD1. CDR1 is MNHEY, CDR2 SVGEGT, per germline. The ends lost 8 bases at V and 1 base at J; junction bases unmatched: 9. CDR3 length: 15 amino acids. The CDR3, as DNA: TGTGCCAGCTACCCGGACAGGGATTGGAACACTGAAGCTTTCTTT. It encodes CASYPDRDWNTEAFF.

This clonotype showed up just a few times. The chain uses TRBV7-3 and TRBJ2-7, with a possible D match to TRBD1 (7 bases). Looked up from germline, CDR1 is SGHTA and CDR2 is FQGTGA. Trimming cost V 0 bases and J 4 bases, with 13 bases left between them. The CDR3 is made up of 15 amino acids. The CDR3 bases are TGTGCCAGCAGCTTAACGGGGGGACAGATATACGAGCAGTACTTC. Its translation: CASSLTGGQIYEQYF.

This clonotype was seen once. The chain links TRBV5-1 to TRBJ2-3; no clear D. V shed 0 bases and J shed 0 bases, with 5 bases lying between them. This CDR3 is built from 14 residues. Germline values: CDR1 SGHRS, CDR2 YFSETQ. As DNA, the CDR3 is TGCGCCAGCAGCTTGGGACATAGCACAGATACGCAGTATTTT. It is translated as CASSLGHSTDTQYF.

This clonotype was detected only a few times. One end of the junction varies from germline; a read error may be responsible. V is TRBV4-2 and J is TRBJ1-4; D unresolved. There are 15 residues in the CDR3. CDR1 LGHNA and CDR2 YNFKEQ come from the germline V gene. The DNA for the CDR3 is TGTGCCAGCAGCCAAGATGAGAAGACTAGTGAAAAACTGTTTTTT. This codes for CASSQDEKTSEKLFF.

This clonotype was detected many times. J is TRBJ2-5 and V is TRBV9; D gene uncertain. V gave up 1 base and J gave up 2 bases, with 3 bases separating them. Germline loops: CDR1 SGDLS, CDR2 YYNGEE. CDR3 size: 12 residues. The DNA for the CDR3 is TGTGCCAGCAGCGTAACGCAAGAGACCCAGTACTTC. It encodes CASSVTQETQYF.

This clonotype was counted at least ten times. This chain uses TRBV29-1 with TRBJ2-7; D is possibly TRBD2 (6 bases). CDR1 is SQVTM, CDR2 ANQGSEA, per germline. V was pared by 4 bases and J by 4 bases, with 23 bases between. This CDR3 has 16 amino acids. The CDR3 bases are TGCAGCGTTGGTCGCGTGGCGCGGGGCGGCCGGTACGAGCAGTACTTC. Protein sequence: CSVGRVARGGRYEQYF.

The chain is built from TRBV6-2 or TRBV6-3 and TRBJ1-1; a possible D gene is TRBD1 (5 bases). The CDR3 sequence is 15 residues long. The germline CDR1 and CDR2 sequences are MNHEY and SVGEGT. V gave up 5 bases and J gave up 1 base, with 14 bases separating them. Here the CDR3 DNA reads TGTGCCAGCAGTCCCGGGGGAGCCGCGAACACTGAAGCTTTCTTT. Translated, it gives CASSPGGAANTEAFF.

This clonotype was recorded a few times. The chain links TRBV4-3 to TRBJ2-3, with 8 bases that match TRBD1. J was trimmed by 5 bases and V by 3 bases; bases with no gene match: 4. Germline loops: CDR1 LGHNA, CDR2 YSLEER. This CDR3 region has 14 residues. CDR3: CASSQGQDGDTQYF. Here the CDR3 DNA reads TGCGCCAGCAGCCAGGGACAGGACGGAGATACGCAGTATTTT.

The V gene is TRBV25-1, the J gene TRBJ2-3; maybe TRBD2 (5 bases). The V and J ends lost 10 bases and 2 bases respectively, with 13 bases between them. The length of the CDR3 is 13 residues. Germline CDR1 MGHDK, CDR2 SYGVNS. The CDR3 DNA reads TGTGCCACCGACGGAGACTACACAGATACGCAGTATTTT. This translates into CATDGDYTDTQYF.

V usage is TRBV28 and J usage is TRBJ2-3; D is uncertain. This CDR3 is 11 amino acids long. V shed 6 bases and J shed 2 bases, with 3 bases lying between them. Germline V gene sequence: CDR1 MDHEN, CDR2 SYDVKM. The CDR3 protein is CASRNTDTQYF. The DNA for the CDR3 is TGTGCCAGCAGAAACACAGATACGCAGTATTTT.

Many counts were recorded for this clonotype. The rearrangement uses TRBV12-5 and TRBJ2-1; a weak D match, TRBD2 (5 bases). Germline assignment: CDR1 LGHNT and CDR2 FRNRAP. This CDR3 region has 13 residues. Trimming removed 0 bases at V and 10 bases at J, with 10 bases between. The chain's CDR3 is CASGLVHPGEQFF. CDR3 sequence (DNA): TGTGCTAGTGGTTTGGTACATCCGGGGGAGCAGTTCTTC.

This clonotype was seen a few times. The genes are TRBV20-1 and TRBJ1-6; 7 bases match TRBD1. The CDR3 is made up of 12 amino acids. The V gene's germline CDR1 is DFQATT and CDR2 SNEGSKA (reference sequence). The CDR3 is CSPTGDNSPLHF. The CDR3 DNA follows: TGCAGCCCCACAGGGGACAATTCACCCCTCCACTTT.

Only a few counts were recorded for this clonotype. The gene calls are TRBV29-1 and TRBJ2-6, with D maybe TRBD2 (6 bases). Trimming took 3 bases from V and 3 from J, leaving 6 bases between them. Germline V gene lookup returns CDR1 SQVTM and CDR2 ANQGSEA. This CDR3 is 13 amino acids long. The CDR3 is CSVEGLGANVLTF. As DNA, the CDR3 is TGCAGCGTTGAGGGACTTGGGGCCAACGTCCTGACTTTC.

On this clonotype itself: One junction end disagrees with the germline gene, perhaps due to a read error. The chain recombines TRBV5-1 with TRBJ2-7; D might be TRBD1 (5 bases). Germline CDR1 is SGHRS and CDR2 is YFSETQ. The CDR3 is 12 residues long. The CDR3 DNA reads TGCGCCAGCAGCCAGGGTGGGTACGCGCAGTACTTC. The encoded protein is CASSQGGYAQYF.

The chain uses TRBV20-1 and TRBJ2-7; D possibly uses TRBD1 or TRBD2 (5 bases each). The CDR3 is 13 amino acids. Germline loops: CDR1 DFQATT, CDR2 SNEGSKA (reference sequence). V lost 2 bases to trimming and J lost 3 bases, with 11 bases between them. The CDR3 DNA follows: TGCAGTGCTAGACCCCGGGACCGCTACGAGCAGTACTTC. Translation: CSARPRDRYEQYF.

This clonotype came up many times. The V gene is TRBV7-9, the J gene TRBJ2-2; D remains unclear. The V and J ends lost 5 bases and 0 bases respectively, with 13 bases between them. Germline-derived CDR1 and CDR2 are SEHNR and FQNEAQ (reference sequence). The CDR3 runs to 16 residues. This chain's CDR3 is CASSVAADPNTGELFF. The CDR3, as DNA: TGTGCCAGCAGCGTGGCGGCAGACCCGAACACCGGGGAGCTGTTTTTT.

This clonotype was seen only a few times. The gene calls are TRBV29-1 and TRBJ2-2; D is possibly TRBD1 (6 bases). V shed 6 bases and J shed 2 bases, with 13 bases lying between them. The CDR3 is 14 amino acids. Germline values: CDR1 SQVTM, CDR2 ANQGSEA. CDR3 region: CSVRGGSNTGELFF. CDR3 DNA sequence: TGCAGCGTCAGAGGGGGATCCAACACCGGGGAGCTGTTTTTT.

The CDR3 bases are TGTGCCAGCAGACCACCGGGACAGGGCAACAATGAGCAGTTCTTC. Protein product: CASRPPGQGNNEQFF. The V gene is TRBV7-9, the J gene TRBJ2-1, with 9 positions matching TRBD1. The germline CDR1 and CDR2 sequences are SEHNR and FQNEAQ (reference sequence). This CDR3 region has 15 residues. J gave up 5 bases and V 6 bases, and 8 bases lay outside the gene matches.